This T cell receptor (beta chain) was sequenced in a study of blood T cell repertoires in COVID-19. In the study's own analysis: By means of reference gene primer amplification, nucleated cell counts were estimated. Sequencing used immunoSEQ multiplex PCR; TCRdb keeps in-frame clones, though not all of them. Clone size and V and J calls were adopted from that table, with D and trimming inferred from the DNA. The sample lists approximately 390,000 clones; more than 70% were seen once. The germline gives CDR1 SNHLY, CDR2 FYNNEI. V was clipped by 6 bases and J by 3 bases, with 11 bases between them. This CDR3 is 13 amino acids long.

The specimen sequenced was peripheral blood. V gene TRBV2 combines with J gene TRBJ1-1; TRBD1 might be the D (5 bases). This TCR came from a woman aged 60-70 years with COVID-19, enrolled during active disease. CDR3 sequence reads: CASRTGGDTEAFF. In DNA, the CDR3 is TGTGCCAGCAGGACGGGGGGGGACACTGAAGCTTTCTTT.